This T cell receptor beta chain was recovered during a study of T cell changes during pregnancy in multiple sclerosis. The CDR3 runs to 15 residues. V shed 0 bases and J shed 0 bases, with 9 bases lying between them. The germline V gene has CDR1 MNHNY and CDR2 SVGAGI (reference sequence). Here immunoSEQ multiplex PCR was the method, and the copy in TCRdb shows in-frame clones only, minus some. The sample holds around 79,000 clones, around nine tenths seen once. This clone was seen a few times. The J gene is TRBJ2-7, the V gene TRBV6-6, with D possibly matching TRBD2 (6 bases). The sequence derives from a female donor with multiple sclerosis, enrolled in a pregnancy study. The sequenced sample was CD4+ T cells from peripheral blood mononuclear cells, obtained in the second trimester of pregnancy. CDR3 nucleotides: TGTGCCAGCAGTTACTCCCGGGGACTCTCCTACGAGCAGTACTTC. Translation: CASSYSRGLSYEQYF.